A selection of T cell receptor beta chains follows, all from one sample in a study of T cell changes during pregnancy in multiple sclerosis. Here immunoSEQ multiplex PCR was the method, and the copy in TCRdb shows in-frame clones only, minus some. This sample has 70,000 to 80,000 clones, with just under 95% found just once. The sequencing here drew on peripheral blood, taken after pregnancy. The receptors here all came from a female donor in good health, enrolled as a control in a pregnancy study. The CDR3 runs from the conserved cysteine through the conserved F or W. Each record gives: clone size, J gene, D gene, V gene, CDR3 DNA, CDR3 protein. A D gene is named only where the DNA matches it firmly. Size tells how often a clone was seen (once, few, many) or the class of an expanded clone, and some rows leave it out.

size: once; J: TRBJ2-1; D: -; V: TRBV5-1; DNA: TGCGCCAGCAGCTTGCCAGGCGGGGTGAATGAGCAGTTCTTC; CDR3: CASSLPGGVNEQFF
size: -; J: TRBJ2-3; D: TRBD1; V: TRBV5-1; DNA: TGCGCCAGCAACAGCGGACAGGCTACAGATACGCAGTATTTT; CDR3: CASNSGQATDTQYF
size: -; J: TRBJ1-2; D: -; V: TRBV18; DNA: TGTGCCAGCTCACCCCAGGGTGGTAACTATGGCTACACCTTC; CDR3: CASSPQGGNYGYTF
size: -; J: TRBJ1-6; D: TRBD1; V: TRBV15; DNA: TGTGCCACCAGTCTCGACAGGGGACTTACTTCACCCCTCCACTTT; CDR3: CATSLDRGLTSPLHF
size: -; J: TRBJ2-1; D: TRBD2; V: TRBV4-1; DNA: TGCGCCAGCAGCCAAGGGGGCCTAGCGGGCAATGAGCAGTTCTTC; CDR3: CASSQGGLAGNEQFF
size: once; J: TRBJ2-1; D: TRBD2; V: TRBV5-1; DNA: TGCGCCAGCAGCTCAGGACTAGCCGGGTTAAATGAGCAGTTCTTC; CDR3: CASSSGLAGLNEQFF
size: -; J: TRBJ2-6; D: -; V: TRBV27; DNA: TGTGCCAGCAGTTCGGGGTCTGGGGCCAACGTCCTGACTTTC; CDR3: CASSSGSGANVLTF
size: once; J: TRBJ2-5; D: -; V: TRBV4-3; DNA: TGCGCCAGCAGCCAAGAGTTTGGAAGCGGCAGTGGGGAGACCCAGTACTTC; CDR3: CASSQEFGSGSGETQYF
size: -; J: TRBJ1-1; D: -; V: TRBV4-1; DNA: TGCGCCAGCAGCCAAGATTCGGGGAACACTGAAGCTTTCTTT; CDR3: CASSQDSGNTEAFF
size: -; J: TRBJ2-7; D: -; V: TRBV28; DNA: TGTGCCAGCAGTACCCCTCGACAGGCATACTACGAGCAGTACTTC; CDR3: CASSTPRQAYYEQYF
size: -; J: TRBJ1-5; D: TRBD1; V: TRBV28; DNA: TGTGCCAGCAGTTTGACAGGGGGACAGCCCCAGCATTTT; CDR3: CASSLTGGQPQHF
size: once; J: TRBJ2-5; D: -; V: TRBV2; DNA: TGTGCCAGCAAACTCCAAGAGACCCAGTACTTC; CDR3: CASKLQETQYF
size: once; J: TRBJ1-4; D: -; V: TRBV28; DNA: TGTGCCAGCAGTTTATTCAGCGGTGCGGGTGAAAAACTGTTTTTT; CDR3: CASSLFSGAGEKLFF
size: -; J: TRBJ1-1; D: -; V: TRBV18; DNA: TGTGCCAGCTCACCCCTAGCCAAAAACACTGAAGCTTTCTTT; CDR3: CASSPLAKNTEAFF
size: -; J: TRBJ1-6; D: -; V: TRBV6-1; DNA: TGTGCCAGCAGTGCCCGGGACATATGGGCGAATTCACCCCTCCACTTT; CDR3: CASSARDIWANSPLHF
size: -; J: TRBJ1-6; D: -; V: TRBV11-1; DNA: TGTGCCAGCAGCCGGTCAAATAATTCACCCCTCCACTTT; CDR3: CASSRSNNSPLHF
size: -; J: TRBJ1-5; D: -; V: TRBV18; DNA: TGTGCCAGCTCATCCGGACAGAATCAGCCCCAGCATTTT; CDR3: CASSSGQNQPQHF
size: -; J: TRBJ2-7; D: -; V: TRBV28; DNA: TGTGCCAGCAGTTTATCTTCGTTGTACTACGAGCAGTACTTC; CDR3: CASSLSSLYYEQYF
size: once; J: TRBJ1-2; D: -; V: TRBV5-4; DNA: TGTGCCAGCAGCTTGTATCCAGGGGCTAACTATGGCTACACCTTC; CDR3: CASSLYPGANYGYTF
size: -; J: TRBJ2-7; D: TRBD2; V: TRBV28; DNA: TGTGCCAGCCAGGGACTAGCGGAGAATTACGAGCAGTACTTC; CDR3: CASQGLAENYEQYF
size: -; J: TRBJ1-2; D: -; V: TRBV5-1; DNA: TGCGCCAGCAGCTTACATACGGACAGCGATGGCTACACCTTC; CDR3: CASSLHTDSDGYTF
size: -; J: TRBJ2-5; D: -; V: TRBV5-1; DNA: TGCGCCAGCACCCCTACCCAGGGGAGTCAAGAGACCCAGTACTTC; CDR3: CASTPTQGSQETQYF
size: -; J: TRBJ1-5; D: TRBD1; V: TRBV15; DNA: TGTGCCACCAGCAGGGGATCCGGGACAGAAGAAAATCAGCCCCAGCATTTT; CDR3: CATSRGSGTEENQPQHF
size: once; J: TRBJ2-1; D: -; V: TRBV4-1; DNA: TGCGCCAGCAGCCAAGGCGCGGCGAGCTCCTACAATGAGCAGTTCTTC; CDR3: CASSQGAASSYNEQFF
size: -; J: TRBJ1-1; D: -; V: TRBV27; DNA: TGTGCCAGCAGTTACGGGGTGGACACTGAAGCTTTCTTT; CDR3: CASSYGVDTEAFF
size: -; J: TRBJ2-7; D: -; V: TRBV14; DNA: TGTGCCAGCAGCCCCTTGCGCAGAACAGGGCCCAACTCCTACGAGCAGTACTTC; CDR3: CASSPLRRTGPNSYEQYF
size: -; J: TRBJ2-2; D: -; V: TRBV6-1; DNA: TGTGCCAGCAGTTTGGAGCACACCGGGGAGCTGTTTTTT; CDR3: CASSLEHTGELFF
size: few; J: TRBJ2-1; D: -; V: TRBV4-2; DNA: TGTGCCAGCAGCCAAGAAGGGGGGGCCCCCTACAATGAGCAGTTCTTC; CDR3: CASSQEGGAPYNEQFF
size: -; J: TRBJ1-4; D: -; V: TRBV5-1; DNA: TGCGCCAGCAGCTTGATTCCGGGGAATGAAAAACTGTTTTTT; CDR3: CASSLIPGNEKLFF
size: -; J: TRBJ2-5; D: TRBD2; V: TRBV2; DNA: TGTGCCAGCAGTGGACTAGCGGGGGAGTACCAAGAGACCCAGTACTTC; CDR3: CASSGLAGEYQETQYF
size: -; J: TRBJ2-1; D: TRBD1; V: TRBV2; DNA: TGTGCCAGCAGTGCTGACAGGGGGTACGAGCAGTTCTTC; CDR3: CASSADRGYEQFF
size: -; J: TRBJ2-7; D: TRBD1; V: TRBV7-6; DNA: TGTGCCAGCAGCGCCGGGACAGAACCTTACGAGCAGTACTTC; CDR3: CASSAGTEPYEQYF